The 14 T cell receptor beta chains below were found in one sample sequenced in a study of T cell responses to AZD1222 COVID-19 vaccine (dated by TCRdb to the early 2020s). Per the publication, the time point label means: baseline before first vaccination. Receptors were amplified or captured by the immunoSEQ multiplex PCR assay. The source is immuneACCESS, and TCRdb retained only in-frame sequences with V and J called. Part of the clones is not carried over; for the studies checked, unresolved V genes explain less than half of this, and the remainder is unexplained. For this sample the table gives some 100,000 clones, of which around 90% were detected only once. 1.8% of the sample comes from the top ten. Sample: peripheral blood, taken on day 0 of AZD1222 vaccination. Source of these receptors: an adult in good health.

The chain employs TRBV29-1 and TRBJ1-2, with unresolved D. The ends were cut back, 1 base at V and 4 bases at J, with 7 bases in the middle. The CDR3 has 12 residues. The germline gives CDR1 SQVTM, CDR2 ANQGSEA. CDR3 DNA: TGCAGCGTTGAAGGGCAGTCCTATGGCTACACCTTC. As protein: CSVEGQSYGYTF.

The chain links TRBV2 to TRBJ1-2; 7 bases align to TRBD1. Trimming cost V 5 bases and J 8 bases; bases outside gene matches: 8. CDR1 is SNHLY and CDR2 is FYNNEI in the germline V gene. CDR3 length: 13 amino acids. The CDR3 DNA sequence: TGTGCCAGCAGTCAGGACAGGTGGGAAGGCTACACCTTC. Amino acid sequence: CASSQDRWEGYTF.

In this sample, this clone is medium-sized (0.01 to 0.1%). The V gene is TRBV20-1, the J gene TRBJ2-1; tentatively, D is TRBD2 (7 bases). The germline V gene has CDR1 DFQATT and CDR2 SNEGSKA (reference sequence). V shed 3 bases and J shed 9 bases, with 15 bases lying between them. This CDR3 contains 13 residues. The CDR3 DNA follows: TGCAGTGCTAGTCCACGGGGGGCGAGTGAGCAGTTCTTC. Translating it yields CSASPRGASEQFF.

The chain couples TRBV27 to TRBJ1-2; TRBD1 agrees at 7 bases. CDR1 is MNHEY and CDR2 is SMNVEV in the germline V gene (reference sequence). Losses at the gene ends were 2 bases for V and 4 bases for J; bases not matched to a gene: 4. This CDR3 has 14 residues. The CDR3 DNA reads TGTGCCAGCAGTTTAGCGGGACAGACCTATGGCTACACCTTC. It encodes CASSLAGQTYGYTF.

V and J are TRBV3-1 (or the pseudogene TRBV3-2) and TRBJ2-7; D gene ambiguous. Deletions cut 2 bases from V and 5 bases from J, with 10 bases between. CDR1 and CDR2 (germline): LGHDT, YNNKEL (reference sequence). The length of the CDR3 is 13 residues. CDR3 region: CASSQPPTDEQYF. The CDR3 DNA is TGTGCCAGCAGCCAACCCCCGACGGACGAGCAGTACTTC.

This CDR3 reads CASSEGQGLNNEQFF. Here the CDR3 DNA reads TGCGCCAGCAGCGAGGGACAGGGGCTAAACAATGAGCAGTTCTTC. The rearrangement uses TRBV5-1 and TRBJ2-1; TRBD1 matches at 10 bases. V shed 4 bases and J 5 bases; nucleotides not matched to a gene: 6. CDR3 length equals 15 residues. CDR1 and CDR2 (germline): SGHRS, YFSETQ. The full variable domain, rest sourced from reference TRBV5-1 and TRBJ2-1, is KAGVTQTPRYLIKTRGQQVTLSCSPISGHRSVSWYQQTPGQGLQFLFEYFSETQRNKGNFPGRFSGRQFSNSRSEMNVSTLELGDSALYLCASSEGQGLNNEQFFGPGTRLTVL.

The chain uses TRBV19 and TRBJ1-5; tentative D call: TRBD1 (5 bases). This CDR3 spans 14 amino acids. Germline values: CDR1 LNHDA, CDR2 SQIVND (reference sequence). V gave up 7 bases and J gave up 2 bases, with 12 bases separating them. The CDR3 DNA follows: TGTGCCAGTATGGGAAGGGGAGGCAATCAGCCCCAGCATTTT. Translated: CASMGRGGNQPQHF.

The gene calls are TRBV5-1 and TRBJ1-1; no clear D gene. This CDR3 spans 14 amino acids. V was trimmed by 1 base and J by 0 bases, leaving 7 bases between them. Germline V gene sequence: CDR1 SGHRS, CDR2 YFSETQ. In nucleotides, the CDR3 is TGCGCCAGCAGCTTGCCGGAGATGAACACTGAAGCTTTCTTT. Translation: CASSLPEMNTEAFF.

The chain has TRBV11-3 and TRBJ2-2, with no clear D. Trimming removed 3 bases from V and 0 bases from J, with 11 bases in between. Looked up from germline, CDR1 is SGHNT and CDR2 is YENEEA. This CDR3 is built from 16 residues. The CDR3 loop is CASSLGSLANTGELFF. CDR3 nucleotide sequence: TGTGCCAGCAGCTTGGGAAGTCTCGCGAACACCGGGGAGCTGTTTTTT.

This clone was recorded once. The chain combines TRBV4-1 with TRBJ2-1, with a weak D call TRBD1 (6 bases). Germline lookup yields CDR1 MGHRA and CDR2 YSYEKL. This CDR3 comprises 13 residues. Trimming shortened V by 0 bases and J by 7 bases, and 7 bases separated the two germline ends. CDR3 sequence (DNA): TGCGCCAGCAGCCAAGATCAGGGGAATGAGCAGTTCTTC. This translates into CASSQDQGNEQFF.

The chain couples TRBV19 to TRBJ2-6; D perhaps matches TRBD1 (5 bases). V lost 7 bases to trimming and J lost 1 base, with 11 bases between them. This CDR3 contains 15 residues. Looked up from germline, CDR1 is LNHDA and CDR2 is SQIVND (reference sequence). The DNA of the CDR3 is TGTGCCAGTACCCAGGGATCTTCTGGGGCCAACGTCCTGACTTTC. Amino acid sequence: CASTQGSSGANVLTF.

V gene TRBV4-2 combines with J gene TRBJ2-5; 10 positions agree with TRBD1. The CDR3 covers 15 residues. With 1 base clipped from V and 2 bases from J, the junction kept 1 base outside the gene matches. Germline V gene sequence: CDR1 LGHNA, CDR2 YNFKEQ. In nucleotides, the CDR3 is TGTGCCAGCAGCCAAGGGGGACAGGGGCAAGAGACCCAGTACTTC. Its protein product is CASSQGGQGQETQYF.

The chain carries TRBV2 and TRBJ2-1; D may be TRBD1 or TRBD2 (5 bases each). This CDR3 contains 13 residues. CDR1 is SNHLY and CDR2 is FYNNEI in the germline V gene. With 4 bases removed from V and 3 bases from J, the gap between germline ends came to 7 bases. The CDR3 nucleotides are TGTGCCAGCAGTGGAGGGGACTACAATGAGCAGTTCTTC. Amino acid sequence: CASSGGDYNEQFF.

V usage is TRBV6-4 and J usage is TRBJ1-1; no definite D call. The germline V and J ends were trimmed by 2 bases and 0 bases, with 4 bases remaining between them. The CDR3 length is 13 residues. Germline CDR1 reads MRHNA; CDR2 reads SNTAGT. CDR3 region: CASSDTLNTEAFF. In nucleotides, the CDR3 is TGTGCCAGCAGTGACACGTTGAACACTGAAGCTTTCTTT.